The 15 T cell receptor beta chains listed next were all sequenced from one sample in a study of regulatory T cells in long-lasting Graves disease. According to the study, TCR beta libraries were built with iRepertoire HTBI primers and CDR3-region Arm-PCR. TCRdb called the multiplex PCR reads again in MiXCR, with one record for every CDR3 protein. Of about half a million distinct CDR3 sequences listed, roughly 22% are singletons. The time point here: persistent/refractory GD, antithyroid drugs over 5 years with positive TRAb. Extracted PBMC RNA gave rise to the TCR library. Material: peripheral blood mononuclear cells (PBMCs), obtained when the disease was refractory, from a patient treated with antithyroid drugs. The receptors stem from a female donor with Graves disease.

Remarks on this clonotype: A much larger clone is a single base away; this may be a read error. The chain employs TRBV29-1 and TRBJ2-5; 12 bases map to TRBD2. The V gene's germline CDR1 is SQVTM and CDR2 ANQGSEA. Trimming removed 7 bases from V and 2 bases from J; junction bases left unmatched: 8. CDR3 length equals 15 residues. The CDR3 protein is CSARRTSGDQETQYF. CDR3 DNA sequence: TGCAGCGCCCGCCGGACTAGCGGGGATCAAGAGACCCAGTACTTC.

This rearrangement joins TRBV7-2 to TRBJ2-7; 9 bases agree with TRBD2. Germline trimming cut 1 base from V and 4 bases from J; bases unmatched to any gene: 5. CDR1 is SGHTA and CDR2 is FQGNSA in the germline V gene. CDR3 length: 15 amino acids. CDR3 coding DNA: TGTGCCAGCAGCTTAGGGGTTAGCGGGGGTTACGAGCAGTACTTC. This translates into CASSLGVSGGYEQYF.

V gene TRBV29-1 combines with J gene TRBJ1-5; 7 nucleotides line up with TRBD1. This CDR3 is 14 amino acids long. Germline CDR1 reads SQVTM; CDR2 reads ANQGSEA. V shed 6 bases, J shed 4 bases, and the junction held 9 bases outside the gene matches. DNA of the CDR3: TGCAGCGTGGGGGCAGGGACAGCTAATCAGCCCCAGCATTTT. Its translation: CSVGAGTANQPQHF.

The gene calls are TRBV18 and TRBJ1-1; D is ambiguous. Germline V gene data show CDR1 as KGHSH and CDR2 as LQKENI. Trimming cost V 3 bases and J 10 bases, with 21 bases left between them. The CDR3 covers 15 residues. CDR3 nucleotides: TGTGCCAGCTCACCCCAAGCTAGGGAGCCCACGGGAGCTTTCTTT. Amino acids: CASSPQAREPTGAFF.

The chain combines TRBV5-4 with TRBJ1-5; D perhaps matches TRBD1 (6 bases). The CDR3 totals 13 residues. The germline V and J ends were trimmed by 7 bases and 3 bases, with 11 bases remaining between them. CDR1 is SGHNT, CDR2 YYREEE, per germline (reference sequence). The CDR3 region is CASGPGVNQPQHF. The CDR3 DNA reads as TGTGCCAGCGGCCCAGGGGTCAATCAGCCCCAGCATTTT. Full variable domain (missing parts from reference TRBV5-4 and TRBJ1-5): ETGVTQSPTHLIKTRGQQVTLRCSSQSGHNTVSWYQQALGQGPQFIFQYYREEENGRGNFPPRFSGLQFPNYSSELNVNALELDDSALYLCASGPGVNQPQHFGDGTRLSIL.

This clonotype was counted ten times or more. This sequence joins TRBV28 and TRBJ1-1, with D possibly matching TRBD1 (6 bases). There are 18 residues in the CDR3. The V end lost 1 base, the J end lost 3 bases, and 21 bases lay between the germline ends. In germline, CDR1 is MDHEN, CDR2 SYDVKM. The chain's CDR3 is CASSLLNIGGFRDTEAFF. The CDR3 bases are TGTGCCAGCAGTTTATTAAATATAGGGGGATTTAGGGACACTGAAGCTTTCTTT.

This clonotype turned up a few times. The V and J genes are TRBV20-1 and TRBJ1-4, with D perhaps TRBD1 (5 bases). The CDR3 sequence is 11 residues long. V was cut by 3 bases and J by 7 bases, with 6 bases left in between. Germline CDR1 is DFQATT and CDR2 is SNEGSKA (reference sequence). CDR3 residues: CSASDSEKLFF. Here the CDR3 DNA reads TGCAGTGCTAGCGACAGTGAAAAACTGTTTTTT.

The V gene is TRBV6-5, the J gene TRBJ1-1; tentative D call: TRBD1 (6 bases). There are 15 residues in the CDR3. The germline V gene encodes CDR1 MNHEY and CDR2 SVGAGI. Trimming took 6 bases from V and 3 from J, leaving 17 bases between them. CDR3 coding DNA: TGTGCCAGCAGATACCGGGGGGGCGCGGACACTGAAGCTTTCTTT. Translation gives CASRYRGGADTEAFF.

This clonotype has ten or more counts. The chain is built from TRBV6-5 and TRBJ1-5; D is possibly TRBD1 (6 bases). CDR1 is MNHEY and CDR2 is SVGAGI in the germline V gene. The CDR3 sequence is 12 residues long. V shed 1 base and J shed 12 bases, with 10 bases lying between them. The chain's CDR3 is CASSYFGGNQHF. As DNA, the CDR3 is TGTGCCAGCAGTTACTTTGGGGGCAACCAGCATTTT.

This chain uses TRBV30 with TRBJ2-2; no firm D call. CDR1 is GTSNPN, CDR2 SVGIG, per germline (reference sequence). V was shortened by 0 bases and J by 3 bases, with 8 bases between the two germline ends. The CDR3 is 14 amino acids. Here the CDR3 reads CAWSVGEDTGELFF. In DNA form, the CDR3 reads TGTGCCTGGAGTGTCGGAGAGGACACCGGGGAGCTGTTTTTT.

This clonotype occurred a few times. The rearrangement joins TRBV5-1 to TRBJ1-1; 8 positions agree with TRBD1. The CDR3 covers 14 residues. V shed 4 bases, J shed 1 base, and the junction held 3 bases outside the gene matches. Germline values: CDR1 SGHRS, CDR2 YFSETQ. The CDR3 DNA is TGCGCCAGCAGCGACAGGGGTAGGAACACTGAAGCTTTCTTT. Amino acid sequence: CASSDRGRNTEAFF.

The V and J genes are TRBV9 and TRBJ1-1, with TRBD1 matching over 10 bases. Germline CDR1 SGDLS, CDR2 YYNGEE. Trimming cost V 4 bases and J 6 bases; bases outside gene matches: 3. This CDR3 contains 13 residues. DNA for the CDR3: TGTGCCAGCAGCTCGACAGGGGGCTCTGAAGCTTTCTTT. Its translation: CASSSTGGSEAFF.

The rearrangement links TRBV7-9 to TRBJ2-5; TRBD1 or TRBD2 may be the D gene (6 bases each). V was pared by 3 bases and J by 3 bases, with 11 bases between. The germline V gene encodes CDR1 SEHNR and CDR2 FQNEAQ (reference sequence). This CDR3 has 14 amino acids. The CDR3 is CASSLERGEETQYF. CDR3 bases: TGTGCCAGCAGCTTGGAGAGGGGGGAAGAGACCCAGTACTTC.

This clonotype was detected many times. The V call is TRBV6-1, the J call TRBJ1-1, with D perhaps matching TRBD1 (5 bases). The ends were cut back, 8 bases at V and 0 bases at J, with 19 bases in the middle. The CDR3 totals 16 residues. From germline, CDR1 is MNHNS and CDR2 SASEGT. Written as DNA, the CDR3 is TGTGCCAGCCGTCCTCAAACAGGATCCATGAACACTGAAGCTTTCTTT. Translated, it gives CASRPQTGSMNTEAFF.

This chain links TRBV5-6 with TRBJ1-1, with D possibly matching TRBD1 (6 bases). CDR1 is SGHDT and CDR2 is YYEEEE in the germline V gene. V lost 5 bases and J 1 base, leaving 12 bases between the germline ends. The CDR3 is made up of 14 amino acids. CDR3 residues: CASRYGRGNTEAFF. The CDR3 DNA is TGTGCCAGCAGGTACGGCAGGGGGAACACTGAAGCTTTCTTT.